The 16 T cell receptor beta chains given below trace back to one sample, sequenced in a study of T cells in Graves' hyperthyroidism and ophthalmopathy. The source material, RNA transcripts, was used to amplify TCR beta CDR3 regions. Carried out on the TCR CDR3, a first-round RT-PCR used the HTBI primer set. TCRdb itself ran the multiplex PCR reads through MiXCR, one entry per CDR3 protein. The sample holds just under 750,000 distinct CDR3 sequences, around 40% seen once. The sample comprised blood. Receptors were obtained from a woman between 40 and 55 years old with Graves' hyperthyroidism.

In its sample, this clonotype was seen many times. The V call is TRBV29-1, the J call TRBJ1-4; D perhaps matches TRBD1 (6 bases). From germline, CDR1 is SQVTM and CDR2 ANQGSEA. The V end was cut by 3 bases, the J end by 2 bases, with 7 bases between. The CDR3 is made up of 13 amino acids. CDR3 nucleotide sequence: TGCAGCGTTGACGGGGGCACTAATGAAAAACTGTTTTTT. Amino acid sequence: CSVDGGTNEKLFF.

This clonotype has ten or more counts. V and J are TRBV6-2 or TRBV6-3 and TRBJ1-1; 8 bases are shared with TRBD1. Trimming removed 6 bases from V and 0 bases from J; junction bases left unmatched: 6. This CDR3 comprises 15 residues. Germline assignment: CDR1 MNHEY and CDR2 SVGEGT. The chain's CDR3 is CASRPRDRMNTEAFF. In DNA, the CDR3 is TGTGCCAGCAGACCCCGGGACAGGATGAACACTGAAGCTTTCTTT.

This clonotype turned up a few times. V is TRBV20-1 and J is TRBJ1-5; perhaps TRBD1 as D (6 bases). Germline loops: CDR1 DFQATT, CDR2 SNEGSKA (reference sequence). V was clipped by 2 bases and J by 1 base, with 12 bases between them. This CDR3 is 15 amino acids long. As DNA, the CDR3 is TGCAGTGCTAGAACGTTTGGGACAAGCAATCAGCCCCAGCATTTT. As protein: CSARTFGTSNQPQHF.

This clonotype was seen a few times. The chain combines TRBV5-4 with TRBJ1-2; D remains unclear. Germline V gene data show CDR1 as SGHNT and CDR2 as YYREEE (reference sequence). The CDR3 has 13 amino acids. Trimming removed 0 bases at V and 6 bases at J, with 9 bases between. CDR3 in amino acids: CASSLETRDGYTF. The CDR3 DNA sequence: TGTGCCAGCAGCTTGGAAACAAGAGATGGCTACACCTTC.

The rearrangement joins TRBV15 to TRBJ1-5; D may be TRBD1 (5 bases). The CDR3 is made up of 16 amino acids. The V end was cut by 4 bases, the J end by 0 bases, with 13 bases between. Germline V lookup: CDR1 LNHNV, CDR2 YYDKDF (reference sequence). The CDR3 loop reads CATSMGHSYSNQPQHF. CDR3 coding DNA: TGTGCCACCAGCATGGGGCACAGCTATAGCAATCAGCCCCAGCATTTT.

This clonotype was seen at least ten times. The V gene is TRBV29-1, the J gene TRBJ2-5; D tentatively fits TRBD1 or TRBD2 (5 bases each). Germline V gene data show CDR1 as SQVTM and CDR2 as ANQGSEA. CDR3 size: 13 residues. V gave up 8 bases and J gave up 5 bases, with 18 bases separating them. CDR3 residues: CSSTETWGETQYF. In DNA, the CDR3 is TGCAGCTCAACCGAGACGTGGGGGGAGACCCAGTACTTC.

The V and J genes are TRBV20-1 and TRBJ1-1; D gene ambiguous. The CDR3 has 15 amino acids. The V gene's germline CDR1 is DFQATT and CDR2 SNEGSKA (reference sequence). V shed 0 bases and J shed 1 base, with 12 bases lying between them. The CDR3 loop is CSARDVNSPNTEAFF. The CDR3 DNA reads TGCAGTGCTAGAGATGTTAACAGCCCGAACACTGAAGCTTTCTTT.

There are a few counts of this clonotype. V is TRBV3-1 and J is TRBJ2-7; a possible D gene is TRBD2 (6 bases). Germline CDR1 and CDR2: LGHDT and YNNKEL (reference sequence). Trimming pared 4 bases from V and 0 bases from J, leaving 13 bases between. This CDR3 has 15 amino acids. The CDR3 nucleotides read TGTGCCAGCAGCCTTTTGGGACTGAGCTCCTACGAGCAGTACTTC. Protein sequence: CASSLLGLSSYEQYF.

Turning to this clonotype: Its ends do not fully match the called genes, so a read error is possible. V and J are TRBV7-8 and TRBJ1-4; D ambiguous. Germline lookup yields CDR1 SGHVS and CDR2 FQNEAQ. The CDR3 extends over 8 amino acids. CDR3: CASSYQVF. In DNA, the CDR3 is TGTGCCAGCAGCTACCAGGTTTTT.

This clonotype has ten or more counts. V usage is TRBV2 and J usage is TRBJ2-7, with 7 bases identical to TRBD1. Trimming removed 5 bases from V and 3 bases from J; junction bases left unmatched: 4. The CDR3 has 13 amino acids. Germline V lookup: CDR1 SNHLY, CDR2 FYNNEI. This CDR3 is CASSRQGFYEQYF. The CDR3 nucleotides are TGTGCCAGCAGTAGACAGGGTTTCTACGAGCAGTACTTC. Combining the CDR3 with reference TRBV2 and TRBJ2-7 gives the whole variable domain EPEVTQTPSHQVTQMGQEVILRCVPISNHLYFYWYRQILGQKVEFLVSFYNNEISEKSEIFDDQFSVERPDGSNFTLKIRSTKLEDSAMYFCASSRQGFYEQYFGPGTRLTVT.

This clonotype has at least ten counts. The CDR3 coding sequence is TGTGCCAGCAGCGAACGGGTCTATAATTCACCCCTCCACTTT. Amino acid sequence: CASSERVYNSPLHF. The rearrangement links TRBV2 to TRBJ1-6; D not certain. The CDR3 is 14 amino acids. V was trimmed by 6 bases and J by 3 bases, leaving 9 bases between them. Germline V gives CDR1 SNHLY, CDR2 FYNNEI.

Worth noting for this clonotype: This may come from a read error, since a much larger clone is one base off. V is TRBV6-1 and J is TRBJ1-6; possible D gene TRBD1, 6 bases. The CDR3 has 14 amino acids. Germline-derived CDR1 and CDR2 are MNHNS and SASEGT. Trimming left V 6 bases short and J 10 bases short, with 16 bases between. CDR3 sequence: CASRPDRELSPLHF. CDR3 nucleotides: TGTGCCAGCAGACCGGACAGAGAGTTGTCACCCCTCCACTTT.

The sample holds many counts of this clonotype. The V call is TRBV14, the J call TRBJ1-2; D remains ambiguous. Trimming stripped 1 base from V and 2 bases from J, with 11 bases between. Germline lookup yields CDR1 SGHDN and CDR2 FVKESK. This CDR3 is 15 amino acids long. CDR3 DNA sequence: TGTGCCAGCAGCCAAGTCCGGGAGGGAAACTATGGCTACACCTTC. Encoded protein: CASSQVREGNYGYTF.

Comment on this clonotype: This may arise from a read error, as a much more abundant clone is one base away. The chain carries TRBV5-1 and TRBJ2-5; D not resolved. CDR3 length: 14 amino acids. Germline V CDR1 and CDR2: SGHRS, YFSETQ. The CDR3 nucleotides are TGCGCCGGCAGCTTAGCCGGAATGGGAGAGACCCAGTACTTC. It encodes CAGSLAGMGETQYF.

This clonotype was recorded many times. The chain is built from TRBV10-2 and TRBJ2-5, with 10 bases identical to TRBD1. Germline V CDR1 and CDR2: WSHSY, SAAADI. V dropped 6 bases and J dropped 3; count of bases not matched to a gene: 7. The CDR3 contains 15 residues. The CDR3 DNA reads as TGCGCCAGCAGCGCCCCCGGGACAGGGGAAGAGACCCAGTACTTC. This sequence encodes CASSAPGTGEETQYF.

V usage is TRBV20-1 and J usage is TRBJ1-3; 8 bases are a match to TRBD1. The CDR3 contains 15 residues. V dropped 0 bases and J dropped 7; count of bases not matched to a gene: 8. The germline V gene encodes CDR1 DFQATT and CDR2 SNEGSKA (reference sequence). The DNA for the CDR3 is TGCAGTGCTAGAGATTATCGGACAGGGAGTAACACCATATATTTT. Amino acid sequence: CSARDYRTGSNTIYF.